Listed below are T cell receptor beta chains from one sample, sequenced in a study of blood T cell repertoires in COVID-19. The repertoire was sequenced with immunoSEQ multiplex PCR; TCRdb's copy has only in-frame clones and lacks some. This table has 340,000 or so clones, around 88% appearing once. The sample consisted of peripheral blood. These receptors were obtained from a man aged 25-45 years with active or convalescent COVID-19. Both conserved end residues are part of each CDR3. A D gene is named only where the DNA matches it firmly. Clone size is not always given. Where it is, it says once, few, many or a class for expanded clones.

clone_size,v_call,j_call,d_call,cdr3_nt,cdr3_aa
NA,TRBV10-3,TRBJ1-3,NA,TGTGCCATCTCCGGCTCTGGAAACACCATATATTTT,CAISGSGNTIYF
NA,TRBV7-9,TRBJ2-3,NA,TGTGCCAGCAGCGCCAGACGAGGGCGTGGGGCAGATACGCAGTATTTT,CASSARRGRGADTQYF
NA,TRBV28,TRBJ2-1,NA,TGTGCCAGCAGGACCCCGGGACTCCATGGGGATGAGCAGTTCTTC,CASRTPGLHGDEQFF
NA,TRBV7-3,TRBJ1-1,NA,TGTGCCAGCAGCTTAAGACCCACAGTGGGCACTGAAGCTTTCTTT,CASSLRPTVGTEAFF
NA,TRBV2,TRBJ2-7,NA,TGTGCCAGCAGTGGGAGTGGGTTGGGGCAGACCCACTCCTACGAGCAGTACTTC,CASSGSGLGQTHSYEQYF
NA,TRBV6-1,TRBJ1-6,NA,TGTGCCAGCAGTGAAAGAGCCGATTCACCCCTCCACTTT,CASSERADSPLHF
NA,TRBV19,TRBJ1-1,TRBD1,TGTGCCAGTAGTATAGGACAGGGGGACACTGAAGCTTTCTTT,CASSIGQGDTEAFF
NA,TRBV2,TRBJ2-7,NA,TGTGCCAACCGTCCGACAGCCCAAACCTACGAGCAGTACTTC,CANRPTAQTYEQYF
NA,TRBV28,TRBJ2-3,TRBD2,TGTGCCAGCAAGGTCGGCGGGAGCGGTGCAGATACGCAGTATTTT,CASKVGGSGADTQYF
NA,TRBV3-1/TRBV3-2,TRBJ1-1,TRBD1,TGTGCCAGCAGCTCCTCCGGGACAGGGTTCGGAGCTTTCTTT,CASSSSGTGFGAFF
NA,TRBV9,TRBJ2-3,NA,TGTGCCAGCGGGGGGGACACCTTAGCAGATACGCAGTATTTT,CASGGDTLADTQYF
NA,TRBV6-2/TRBV6-3,TRBJ1-1,TRBD1,TGTGCCAGCAGCCGGACGGGACAGGGGAACACTGAAGCTTTCTTT,CASSRTGQGNTEAFF
NA,TRBV5-1,TRBJ2-3,NA,TGCGCCAGCAGCTCTCCGTTACAGGGAGCCTCGCGGTATTTT,CASSSPLQGASRYF
once,TRBV18,TRBJ2-1,NA,TGTGCCAGCTCACCACCCCCCAGGAACAATGAGCAGTTCTTC,CASSPPPRNNEQFF
NA,TRBV18,TRBJ2-2,TRBD1,TGTGCCAGCTCACCGTGGACAGGGGGAACCGGGGAGCTGTTTTTT,CASSPWTGGTGELFF
NA,TRBV7-2,TRBJ2-1,TRBD2,TGTGCCAGCAGCTTAGTACTAGCGGGTCCCGACTCGAACAATGAGCAGTTCTTC,CASSLVLAGPDSNNEQFF
NA,TRBV21-1,TRBJ2-5,NA,TGTGCCAGCATCCCAGCCCCGGGACAGGGGGGACTGGAGACCCAGTACTTC,CASIPAPGQGGLETQYF
NA,TRBV7-9,TRBJ1-2,NA,TGTGCCAGCAGCCCGACAGCGTGGGGCTACACCTTC,CASSPTAWGYTF
NA,TRBV10-3,TRBJ2-3,TRBD1,TGTGCCACTGGCAGGGGGCAAGGAGATACGCAGTATTTT,CATGRGQGDTQYF
NA,TRBV2,TRBJ1-5,TRBD1,TGTGCCAGCAGTGAAGCGGACAGGTATAGCAATCAGCCCCAGCATTTT,CASSEADRYSNQPQHF
NA,TRBV29-1,TRBJ1-1,NA,TGCAGCGAAGAAACCGTCACGGGTACTGAAGCTTTCTTT,CSEETVTGTEAFF
NA,TRBV19,TRBJ2-1,NA,TGTGCCAGTAGTTTTAGCCGTGAGCAGTTCTTC,CASSFSREQFF
NA,TRBV11-3,TRBJ1-1,TRBD1,TGTGCCAGCAGCTCACTAGGGGGCTTGGGCACTGAAGCTTTCTTT,CASSSLGGLGTEAFF
NA,TRBV28,TRBJ1-2,TRBD1,TGTGCCAGCAGTTCAAGGACAGGCGAGGGTGGCTACACCTTC,CASSSRTGEGGYTF
NA,TRBV21-1,TRBJ1-3,NA,TGTGCCAGCAGGCCCACAGGGGGGAAAGGAAACACCATATATTTT,CASRPTGGKGNTIYF
NA,TRBV7-9,TRBJ2-7,TRBD1,TGTGCCAGCAGTCCCCTCACAGGGGGCTCCTACGAGCAGTACTTC,CASSPLTGGSYEQYF
NA,TRBV7-2,TRBJ2-1,TRBD1,TGTGCCAGCAGCACGACAGGGGGCTGGGGTATCTTAAATGAGCAGTTCTTC,CASSTTGGWGILNEQFF
NA,TRBV4-1,TRBJ1-5,TRBD1,TGCGCCAGCAGCCAAGTAATACAGGGGCGTCAGCCCCAGCATTTT,CASSQVIQGRQPQHF
once,TRBV5-1,TRBJ1-2,TRBD1,TGCGCCAGCAGCTTGGCCCCGGGACAGGGGCTAGACGATGGCTACACCTTC,CASSLAPGQGLDDGYTF
NA,TRBV19,TRBJ1-5,TRBD1,TGTGCCAGTATCCTTACAGGGGTAGGTCAGCCCCAGCATTTT,CASILTGVGQPQHF
NA,TRBV2,TRBJ1-4,NA,TGTGCCAGCAGGCGGGATCAGGGTAATGAAAAACTGTTTTTT,CASRRDQGNEKLFF
NA,TRBV6-1,TRBJ1-2,TRBD1,TGTGCCAGCAGTGAACAGGGGGCGCACGGCTACACCTTC,CASSEQGAHGYTF
NA,TRBV27,TRBJ2-1,TRBD2,TGTGCCAGCAGTTTATCGCAGCGGGAACTCTACAATGAGCAGTTCTTC,CASSLSQRELYNEQFF
NA,TRBV18,TRBJ1-1,TRBD1,TGTGCCAGCTCCCGACAGGGAGTAGCTTTCTTT,CASSRQGVAFF
NA,TRBV19,TRBJ2-1,TRBD2,TGTGCCAGTAGTATGCTGAGTCGCGGGAGCTCCCATGAGCAGTTCTTC,CASSMLSRGSSHEQFF
NA,TRBV30,TRBJ2-1,NA,TGTGCCTGGACCGACGAGCGACTCTCCTACAATGAGCAGTTCTTC,CAWTDERLSYNEQFF